These T cell receptor beta chains were read from a single sample in a study of glioma-infiltrating T cells after dendritic cell vaccination. Generated by immunoSEQ multiplex PCR, the TCRdb table keeps only in-frame clones and is missing some. The sample has tens of thousands of clones, approximately 79% seen once. This specimen was blood, taken before dendritic cell vaccination. All receptors come from a human donor with glioblastoma. Each CDR3 is given with its conserved first and last residue. The D gene is left open where the match is weak. Not every row has a clone size; where given, it reads once, few, many or a size class.

abundance: .
len: 15
j_gene: TRBJ2-2
d_gene: .
v_gene: TRBV9
CDR3nt: TGTGCCAGCAGCGTCGAGGGACTCGGGACCAGGGAGCTGTTTTTT
CDR3aa: CASSVEGLGTRELFF

abundance: .
len: 12
j_gene: TRBJ2-1
d_gene: TRBD2
v_gene: TRBV29-1
CDR3nt: TGCAGCGTTACCGGGACTAGGAATGAGCAGTTCTTC
CDR3aa: CSVTGTRNEQFF

abundance: .
len: 16
j_gene: TRBJ2-1
d_gene: .
v_gene: TRBV19
CDR3nt: TGTGCCAGTACCGGACCGGGGACTCGAATAAACAATGAGCAGTTCTTC
CDR3aa: CASTGPGTRINNEQFF

abundance: .
len: 13
j_gene: TRBJ2-1
d_gene: TRBD2
v_gene: TRBV25-1
CDR3nt: TGTGCCAGCAGTCCCGGACTAGCGGGCGAGCAGTTCTTC
CDR3aa: CASSPGLAGEQFF

abundance: .
len: 16
j_gene: TRBJ2-7
d_gene: TRBD1
v_gene: TRBV6-6
CDR3nt: TGTGCCAGCAGTCCATCCTACAGGGGAAAGGACTACGAGCAGTACTTC
CDR3aa: CASSPSYRGKDYEQYF

abundance: .
len: 13
j_gene: TRBJ2-3
d_gene: .
v_gene: TRBV21-1
CDR3nt: TGTGCCAGCAGCAAAAACAGGGCAGATACGCAGTATTTT
CDR3aa: CASSKNRADTQYF

abundance: .
len: 13
j_gene: TRBJ2-7
d_gene: .
v_gene: TRBV7-2
CDR3nt: TGTGCCAGCAGCCCACGGGTTAACTACGAGCAGTACTTC
CDR3aa: CASSPRVNYEQYF

abundance: .
len: 17
j_gene: TRBJ1-3
d_gene: .
v_gene: TRBV28
CDR3nt: TGTGCCAGCAGTCCCCCCGACAGGCGCGTTGGTGGAAACACCATATATTTT
CDR3aa: CASSPPDRRVGGNTIYF

abundance: few
len: 18
j_gene: TRBJ2-7
d_gene: TRBD2
v_gene: TRBV2
CDR3nt: TGTGCCAGCAGTGAAGAAGGAGCGGGGCCGAGAGAACAATACGAGCAGTACTTC
CDR3aa: CASSEEGAGPREQYEQYF

abundance: once
len: 13
j_gene: TRBJ2-5
d_gene: TRBD2
v_gene: TRBV30
CDR3nt: TGTGCCTGGAGTTACGGGAGGCGGGAGACCCAGTACTTC
CDR3aa: CAWSYGRRETQYF

abundance: .
len: 14
j_gene: TRBJ1-4
d_gene: TRBD1
v_gene: TRBV5-4
CDR3nt: TGTGCCAGCAGTAGAACCGGGACAGGAGAAAAACTGTTTTTT
CDR3aa: CASSRTGTGEKLFF

abundance: .
len: 13
j_gene: TRBJ2-7
d_gene: .
v_gene: TRBV5-1
CDR3nt: TGCGCCAGCAGTGACTATCCCTTCTACGAGCAGTACTTC
CDR3aa: CASSDYPFYEQYF

abundance: few
len: 13
j_gene: TRBJ1-2
d_gene: .
v_gene: TRBV10-3
CDR3nt: TGTGCCATCAGTGAGCGTACAGGGTATGGCTACACCTTC
CDR3aa: CAISERTGYGYTF

abundance: once
len: 15
j_gene: TRBJ1-5
d_gene: TRBD1
v_gene: TRBV19
CDR3nt: TGTGCCAGTAGTATATGGGACAGTTTGTATCAGCCCCAGCATTTT
CDR3aa: CASSIWDSLYQPQHF

abundance: .
len: 15
j_gene: TRBJ1-2
d_gene: .
v_gene: TRBV19
CDR3nt: TGTGCCAGTATTCCTGGGGGGAACCTGATTCCCGGCTACACCTTC
CDR3aa: CASIPGGNLIPGYTF

abundance: .
len: 13
j_gene: TRBJ1-2
d_gene: .
v_gene: TRBV10-3
CDR3nt: TGTGCCATCAGTGCGAACAGGGAATCTGGCTACACCTTC
CDR3aa: CAISANRESGYTF

abundance: .
len: 15
j_gene: TRBJ2-7
d_gene: TRBD1
v_gene: TRBV28
CDR3nt: TGTGCCAGCAGCCCTACAGGGGTGAACCGATACGAGCAGTACTTC
CDR3aa: CASSPTGVNRYEQYF

abundance: .
len: 16
j_gene: TRBJ2-3
d_gene: .
v_gene: TRBV5-4
CDR3nt: TGTGCCAGCAGCTCACTACGAGGCGGTTACACAGATACGCAGTATTTT
CDR3aa: CASSSLRGGYTDTQYF

abundance: .
len: 14
j_gene: TRBJ2-3
d_gene: .
v_gene: TRBV7-3
CDR3nt: TGTGCCAGCAGCTTACGGCGGGGCCGAAATACGCAGTATTTT
CDR3aa: CASSLRRGRNTQYF

abundance: .
len: 15
j_gene: TRBJ1-4
d_gene: TRBD1
v_gene: TRBV4-2
CDR3nt: TGTGCCAGCAGCCAAGCGGGACAGGGCAATGAAAAACTGTTTTTT
CDR3aa: CASSQAGQGNEKLFF

abundance: .
len: 16
j_gene: TRBJ1-2
d_gene: TRBD1
v_gene: TRBV7-9
CDR3nt: TGTGCCAGCAGCTCGACCGGACAGGGGTGGAGCTATGGCTACACCTTC
CDR3aa: CASSSTGQGWSYGYTF

abundance: few
len: 14
j_gene: TRBJ2-7
d_gene: TRBD1
v_gene: TRBV6-7
CDR3nt: TGTGCCAGCAGCCAGGGGACAGCATCCTACGAGCAGTACTTC
CDR3aa: CASSQGTASYEQYF

abundance: .
len: 16
j_gene: TRBJ2-7
d_gene: TRBD2
v_gene: TRBV29-1
CDR3nt: TGCAGCGTTGGGCTAGCGGGAGGCCCTACTAGCTACGAGCAGTACTTC
CDR3aa: CSVGLAGGPTSYEQYF

abundance: .
len: 15
j_gene: TRBJ1-2
d_gene: TRBD1
v_gene: TRBV28
CDR3nt: TGTGCCAGCAGTTTATTGGGACAGGGGAATCTTGGCTACACCTTC
CDR3aa: CASSLLGQGNLGYTF

abundance: .
len: 14
j_gene: TRBJ2-1
d_gene: .
v_gene: TRBV27
CDR3nt: TGTGCCAGCAGTTTATTAGGCGGGAACAATGAGCAGTTCTTC
CDR3aa: CASSLLGGNNEQFF

abundance: .
len: 15
j_gene: TRBJ2-7
d_gene: .
v_gene: TRBV27
CDR3nt: TGTGCCAGCAGTTATGAGGGCCCAAATTACTACGAGCAGTACTTC
CDR3aa: CASSYEGPNYYEQYF

abundance: .
len: 15
j_gene: TRBJ2-7
d_gene: TRBD2
v_gene: TRBV5-1
CDR3nt: TGCGCCAGCAGCTTGGATCAAACTAGCGGCCTAAGTCGGTACTTC
CDR3aa: CASSLDQTSGLSRYF

abundance: .
len: 13
j_gene: TRBJ2-7
d_gene: .
v_gene: TRBV5-1
CDR3nt: TGCGCCAGCAGCTTGGCCCTAGTCACCGAGCAGTACTTC
CDR3aa: CASSLALVTEQYF

abundance: .
len: 16
j_gene: TRBJ2-7
d_gene: .
v_gene: TRBV15
CDR3nt: TGTGCCACCAGCAGAGGCCGGACGCGGGGTTTCTACGAGCAGTACTTC
CDR3aa: CATSRGRTRGFYEQYF

abundance: .
len: 13
j_gene: TRBJ2-7
d_gene: .
v_gene: TRBV6-1
CDR3nt: TGTGCCAGCAGCAACACATTTACCTACGAGCAGTACTTC
CDR3aa: CASSNTFTYEQYF

abundance: .
len: 14
j_gene: TRBJ1-1
d_gene: .
v_gene: TRBV30
CDR3nt: TGTGCCTGGAACAGGGAGCCGGGATGGACTGAAGCTTTCTTT
CDR3aa: CAWNREPGWTEAFF

abundance: .
len: 15
j_gene: TRBJ2-1
d_gene: TRBD2
v_gene: TRBV7-3
CDR3nt: TGTGCCAGCAGCGGCGGGACTAGCGGTCGCAATGAGCAGTTCTTC
CDR3aa: CASSGGTSGRNEQFF